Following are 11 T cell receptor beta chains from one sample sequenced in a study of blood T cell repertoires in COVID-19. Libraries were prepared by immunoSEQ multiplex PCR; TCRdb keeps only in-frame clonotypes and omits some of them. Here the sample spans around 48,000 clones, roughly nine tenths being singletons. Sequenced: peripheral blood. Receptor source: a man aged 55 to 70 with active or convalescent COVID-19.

The CDR3 reads CASSPHAVNPSGNTIYF. As DNA, the CDR3 is TGTGCCAGCAGCCCCCACGCAGTGAATCCCTCTGGAAACACCATATATTTT. The rearrangement joins TRBV9 to TRBJ1-3, with D hard to call. The germline V gene has CDR1 SGDLS and CDR2 YYNGEE. The CDR3 spans 17 residues. V dropped 4 bases and J dropped 0 bases, with 17 bases sitting between them.

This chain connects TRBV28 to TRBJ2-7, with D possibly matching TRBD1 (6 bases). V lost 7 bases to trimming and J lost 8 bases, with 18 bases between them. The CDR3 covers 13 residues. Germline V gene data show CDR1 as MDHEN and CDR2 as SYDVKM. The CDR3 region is CASMDRTILKQYF. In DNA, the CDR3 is TGTGCCAGCATGGACAGAACTATCCTCAAGCAGTACTTC.

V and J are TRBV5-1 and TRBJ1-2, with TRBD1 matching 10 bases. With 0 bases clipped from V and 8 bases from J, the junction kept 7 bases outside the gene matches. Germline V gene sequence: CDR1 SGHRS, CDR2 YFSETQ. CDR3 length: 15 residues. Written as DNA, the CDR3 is TGCGCCAGCAGCTTGGGGGGACAGGGGCCCTCCGGCTACACCTTC. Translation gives CASSLGGQGPSGYTF.

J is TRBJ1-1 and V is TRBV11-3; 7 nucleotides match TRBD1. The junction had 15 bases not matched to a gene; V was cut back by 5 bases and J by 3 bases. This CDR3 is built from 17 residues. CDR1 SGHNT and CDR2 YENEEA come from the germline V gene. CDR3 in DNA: TGTGCCAGCAGCCTCGGGACAGCCGACTTGATGGACACTGAAGCTTTCTTT. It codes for CASSLGTADLMDTEAFF.

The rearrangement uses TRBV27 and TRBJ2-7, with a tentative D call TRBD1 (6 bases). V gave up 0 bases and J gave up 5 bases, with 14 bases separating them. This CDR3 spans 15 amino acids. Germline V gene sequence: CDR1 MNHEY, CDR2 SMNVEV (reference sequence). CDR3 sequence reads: CASSLSGARVHEQYF. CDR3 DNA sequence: TGTGCCAGCAGTTTATCGGGGGCCCGGGTCCACGAGCAGTACTTC.

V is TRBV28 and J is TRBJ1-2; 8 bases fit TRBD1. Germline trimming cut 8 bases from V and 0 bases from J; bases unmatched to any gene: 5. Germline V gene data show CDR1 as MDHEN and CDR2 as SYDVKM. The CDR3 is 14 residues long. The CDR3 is CASRGQGANYGYTF. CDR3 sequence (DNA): TGTGCCAGCCGCGGACAGGGAGCTAACTATGGCTACACCTTC.

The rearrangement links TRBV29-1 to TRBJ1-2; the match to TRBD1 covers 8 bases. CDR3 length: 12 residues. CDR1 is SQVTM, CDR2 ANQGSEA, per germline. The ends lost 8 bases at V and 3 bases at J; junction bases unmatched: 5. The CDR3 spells CSLKTGDYGYTF. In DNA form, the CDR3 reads TGCAGCCTAAAGACAGGGGACTATGGCTACACCTTC. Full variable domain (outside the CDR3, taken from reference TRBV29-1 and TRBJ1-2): SAVISQKPSRDICQRGTSLTIQCQVDSQVTMMFWYRQQPGQSLTLIATANQGSEATYESGFVIDKFPISRPNLTFSTLTVSNMSPEDSSIYLCSLKTGDYGYTFGSGTRLTVV.

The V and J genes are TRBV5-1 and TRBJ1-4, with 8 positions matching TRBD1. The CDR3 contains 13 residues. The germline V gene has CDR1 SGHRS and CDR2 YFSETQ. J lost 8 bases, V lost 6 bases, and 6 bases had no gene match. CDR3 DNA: TGCGCCAGCAAAGAGACAGGGGTGGAAAAACTGTTTTTT. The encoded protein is CASKETGVEKLFF.

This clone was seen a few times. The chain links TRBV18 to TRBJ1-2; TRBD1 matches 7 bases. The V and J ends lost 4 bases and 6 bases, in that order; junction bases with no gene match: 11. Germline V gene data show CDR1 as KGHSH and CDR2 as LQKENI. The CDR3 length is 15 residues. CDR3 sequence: CASSRPVEGADGYTF. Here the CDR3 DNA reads TGTGCCAGCTCACGTCCGGTGGAGGGGGCGGATGGCTACACCTTC.

The CDR3 DNA is TGTGCCAGCTCCTTCAAGCCAAGCCAGCCCCAGCATTTT. Encoded protein: CASSFKPSQPQHF. The rearrangement uses TRBV7-2 and TRBJ1-5, with D unresolved. Trimming stripped 8 bases from V and 7 bases from J, with 15 bases between. The CDR3 extends over 13 amino acids. The germline V gene has CDR1 SGHTA and CDR2 FQGNSA.

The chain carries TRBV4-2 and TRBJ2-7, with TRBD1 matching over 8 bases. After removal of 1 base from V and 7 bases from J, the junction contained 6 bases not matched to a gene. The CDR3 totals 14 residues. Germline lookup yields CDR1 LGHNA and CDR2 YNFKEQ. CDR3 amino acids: CASSQAGTGLEQYF. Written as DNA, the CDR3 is TGTGCCAGCAGCCAAGCCGGGACAGGCCTTGAGCAGTACTTC.